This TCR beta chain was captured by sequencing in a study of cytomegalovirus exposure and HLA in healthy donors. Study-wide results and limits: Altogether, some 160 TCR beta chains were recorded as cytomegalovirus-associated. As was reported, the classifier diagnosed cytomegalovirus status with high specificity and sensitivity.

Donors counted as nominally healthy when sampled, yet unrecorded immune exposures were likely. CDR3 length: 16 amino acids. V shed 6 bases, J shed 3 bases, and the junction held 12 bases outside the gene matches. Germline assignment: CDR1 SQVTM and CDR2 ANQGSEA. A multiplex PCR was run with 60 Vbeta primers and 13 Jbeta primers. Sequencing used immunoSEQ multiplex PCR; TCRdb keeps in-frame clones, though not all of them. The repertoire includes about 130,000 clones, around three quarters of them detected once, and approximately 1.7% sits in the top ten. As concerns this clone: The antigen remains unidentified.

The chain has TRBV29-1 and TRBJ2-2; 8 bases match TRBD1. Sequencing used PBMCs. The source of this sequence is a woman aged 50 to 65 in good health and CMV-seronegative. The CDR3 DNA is TGCAGCGTGGTATTGGGACAGGCAATGGACACCGGGGAGCTGTTTTTT. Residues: CSVVLGQAMDTGELFF.